This T cell receptor (beta chain) was sequenced for a study of human T cells and chemical hapten exposure. Whole-study results and caveats: The count of PT1 expanded TCRs correlated positively with patch test score.

There are a few counts of this clonotype. What it binds is unknown. The CDR3 spans 14 residues. CDR1 SGHRS and CDR2 YFSETQ come from the germline V gene. V shed 0 bases and J shed 2 bases, with 9 bases lying between them. Time point of the sample: pre-sensitization, week 0. Treatment given: therapeutic diphenylcyclopropenone sensitization with weekly scalp DPC. Suited to DPC and affected by alopecia, the donors ranged from 18 to 70 years old. In TCRdb, the RACE reads were re-called with MiXCR into one record per CDR3 protein. The repertoire has a few hundred thousand distinct CDR3 sequences, about 8.1% of them found once; the top ten carry approximately 2.3%.

This receptor was taken from a woman aged 40 to 55 with alopecia areata. Some clones in this sample may be carry-over from other donors' samples. The source material was whole blood, sampled in connection with sensitization to the hapten diphenylcyclopropenone (DPC). The V gene is TRBV5-1, the J gene TRBJ2-7; D ambiguous. CDR3 loop: CASSLEALTYEQYF. The CDR3 region has the DNA TGCGCCAGCAGCTTGGAAGCGCTTACCTACGAGCAGTACTTC.